The 15 T cell receptor beta chains in this list originate from one sample, sequenced in a study of CD8 T cells in Susac syndrome. Random hexamers were used to reverse transcribe an amount of roughly 0.5 to 1 ug RNA. TCRdb ran MiXCR on the immunoSEQ multiplex PCR reads and lists one entry per CDR3 protein. This table holds about 150,000 distinct CDR3 sequences, approximately 96% found once. Sequenced sample: CD4+ T cells from PBMCs. These receptors all come from a human donor with Susac syndrome.

This chain connects TRBV28 to TRBJ2-5; weak D call: TRBD1 (6 bases). Deletions cut 5 bases from V and 3 bases from J, with 13 bases between. Germline V gene data show CDR1 as MDHEN and CDR2 as SYDVKM. This CDR3 has 14 residues. Here the CDR3 reads CASSVRGGKETQYF. In DNA, the CDR3 is TGTGCCAGCAGTGTCAGGGGTGGCAAAGAGACCCAGTACTTC.

V and J are TRBV20-1 and TRBJ1-6; D may be TRBD1 (6 bases). CDR1 is DFQATT and CDR2 is SNEGSKA in the germline V gene (reference sequence). V was trimmed by 6 bases and J by 10 bases, leaving 10 bases between them. The CDR3 runs 11 residues. CDR3 residues: CSAGGLSPLHF. The CDR3, as DNA: TGCAGTGCAGGGGGGTTATCACCCCTCCACTTT.

The chain has TRBV23-1 and TRBJ1-4; D is uncertain. TRBV23-1 is assigned to the ORF class and has an uncertain function. The CDR3 is 15 residues long. V was cut by 4 bases and J by 2 bases, with 11 bases left in between. In nucleotides, the CDR3 is TGCGCCAGCAGTCGGGCAGTCGCTACTAATGAAAAACTGTTTTTT. Translated: CASSRAVATNEKLFF.

The chain employs TRBV6-5 and TRBJ2-2; weak D call: TRBD2 (5 bases). The V and J ends lost 6 bases and 5 bases respectively, with 16 bases between them. The CDR3 length is 15 residues. Germline CDR1 reads MNHEY; CDR2 reads SVGAGI. CDR3 residues: CASRDSTLITGELFF. CDR3 nucleotide sequence: TGTGCCAGCAGGGACTCTACCCTAATAACCGGGGAGCTGTTTTTT.

The gene calls are TRBV2 and TRBJ1-2; 7 nucleotides match TRBD1. The V segment lost 6 bases and the J segment 4 bases; nucleotides outside the gene matches: 5. The CDR3 sequence is 13 residues long. CDR1 is SNHLY, CDR2 FYNNEI, per germline. In DNA, the CDR3 is TGTGCCAGCAGCCGGGACAGCACCTATGGCTACACCTTC. Amino acids: CASSRDSTYGYTF.

The chain carries TRBV25-1 and TRBJ1-1; a weak D match, TRBD1 (6 bases). Trimming left V 7 bases short and J 1 base short, with 7 bases between. The CDR3 consists of 12 residues. Per the germline V gene, CDR1 is MGHDK and CDR2 is SYGVNS. The DNA for the CDR3 is TGTGCCAGCAAACAGGGGAACACTGAAGCTTTCTTT. Translated, it gives CASKQGNTEAFF.

This chain links TRBV12-3 or TRBV12-4 with TRBJ1-2, with no clear D. CDR3 size: 13 residues. The ends were cut back, 0 bases at V and 8 bases at J, with 10 bases in the middle. The CDR3 is CASSLALPAGYTF. CDR3 nucleotide sequence: TGTGCCAGCAGTTTAGCCCTTCCGGCAGGCTACACCTTC.

The rearrangement uses TRBV4-1 and TRBJ2-4; 9 bases align to TRBD1. The CDR3 has 16 amino acids. V dropped 0 bases and J dropped 7; count of bases not matched to a gene: 7. Germline V lookup: CDR1 MGHRA, CDR2 YSYEKL. The CDR3 loop is CASSQDWDREGNIQYF. CDR3 DNA sequence: TGCGCCAGCAGCCAAGATTGGGACAGGGAGGGGAACATTCAGTACTTC.

This chain joins TRBV6-2 or TRBV6-3 and TRBJ2-1, with TRBD2 as a possible D gene (6 bases). Trimming left V 6 bases short and J 5 bases short, with 23 bases between. Germline values: CDR1 MNHEY, CDR2 SVGEGT. The CDR3 consists of 17 residues. As DNA, the CDR3 is TGTGCCAGCAGAAGGGGAAGTGGAGGGACGAAAAACAATGAGCAGTTCTTC. It translates to CASRRGSGGTKNNEQFF.

This rearrangement joins TRBV7-9 to TRBJ2-7, with D possibly TRBD2 on 6 matching bases. Germline V gene lookup returns CDR1 SEHNR and CDR2 FQNEAQ (reference sequence). The V and J ends lost 1 base and 2 bases respectively, with 12 bases between them. CDR3 length: 15 residues. In DNA form, the CDR3 reads TGTGCCAGCAGCTTAGAACGGGAGAAACCCTACGAGCAGTACTTC. Its protein is CASSLEREKPYEQYF.

The chain recombines TRBV28 with TRBJ1-2; unclear D gene. CDR1 is MDHEN and CDR2 is SYDVKM in the germline V gene. This CDR3 comprises 13 residues. Trimming cost V 2 bases and J 5 bases, with 9 bases left between them. Here the CDR3 DNA reads TGTGCCAGCAGTTTAGCCAGTAAATATGGCTACACCTTC. This encodes CASSLASKYGYTF.

The chain employs TRBV9 and TRBJ2-1; D is uncertain. The CDR3 contains 12 residues. Germline V lookup: CDR1 SGDLS, CDR2 YYNGEE. V was pared by 3 bases and J by 6 bases, with 7 bases between. Here the CDR3 reads CASSEAGNEQFF. CDR3 DNA: TGTGCCAGCAGCGAGGCAGGCAATGAGCAGTTCTTC.

This clonotype was observed a single time. The chain employs TRBV2 and TRBJ2-6, with D perhaps TRBD2 (6 bases). V was cut by 6 bases and J by 4 bases, with 13 bases left in between. The germline V gene has CDR1 SNHLY and CDR2 FYNNEI. The CDR3 has 15 residues. CDR3 in DNA: TGTGCCAGCAGGATGGGACTCTCCGGGGCCAACGTCCTGACTTTC. Protein sequence: CASRMGLSGANVLTF.

This chain uses TRBV4-2 with TRBJ2-3, with D possibly matching TRBD1 (5 bases). Trimming stripped 6 bases from V and 1 base from J, with 14 bases between. CDR3 length: 15 residues. Germline values: CDR1 LGHNA, CDR2 YNFKEQ. The CDR3 nucleotides are TGTGCCAGCAGGGCCGCAGGGCCCCGCACAGATACGCAGTATTTT. Its translation: CASRAAGPRTDTQYF.

The chain links TRBV7-2 to TRBJ1-4, with a possible D match to TRBD1 (5 bases). V lost 2 bases and J 3 bases, leaving 10 bases between the germline ends. In germline, CDR1 is SGHTA, CDR2 FQGNSA. CDR3 length: 15 amino acids. The CDR3 spells CASSLKGSANEKLFF. The CDR3 coding sequence is TGTGCCAGCAGCTTAAAGGGGTCGGCTAATGAAAAACTGTTTTTT.